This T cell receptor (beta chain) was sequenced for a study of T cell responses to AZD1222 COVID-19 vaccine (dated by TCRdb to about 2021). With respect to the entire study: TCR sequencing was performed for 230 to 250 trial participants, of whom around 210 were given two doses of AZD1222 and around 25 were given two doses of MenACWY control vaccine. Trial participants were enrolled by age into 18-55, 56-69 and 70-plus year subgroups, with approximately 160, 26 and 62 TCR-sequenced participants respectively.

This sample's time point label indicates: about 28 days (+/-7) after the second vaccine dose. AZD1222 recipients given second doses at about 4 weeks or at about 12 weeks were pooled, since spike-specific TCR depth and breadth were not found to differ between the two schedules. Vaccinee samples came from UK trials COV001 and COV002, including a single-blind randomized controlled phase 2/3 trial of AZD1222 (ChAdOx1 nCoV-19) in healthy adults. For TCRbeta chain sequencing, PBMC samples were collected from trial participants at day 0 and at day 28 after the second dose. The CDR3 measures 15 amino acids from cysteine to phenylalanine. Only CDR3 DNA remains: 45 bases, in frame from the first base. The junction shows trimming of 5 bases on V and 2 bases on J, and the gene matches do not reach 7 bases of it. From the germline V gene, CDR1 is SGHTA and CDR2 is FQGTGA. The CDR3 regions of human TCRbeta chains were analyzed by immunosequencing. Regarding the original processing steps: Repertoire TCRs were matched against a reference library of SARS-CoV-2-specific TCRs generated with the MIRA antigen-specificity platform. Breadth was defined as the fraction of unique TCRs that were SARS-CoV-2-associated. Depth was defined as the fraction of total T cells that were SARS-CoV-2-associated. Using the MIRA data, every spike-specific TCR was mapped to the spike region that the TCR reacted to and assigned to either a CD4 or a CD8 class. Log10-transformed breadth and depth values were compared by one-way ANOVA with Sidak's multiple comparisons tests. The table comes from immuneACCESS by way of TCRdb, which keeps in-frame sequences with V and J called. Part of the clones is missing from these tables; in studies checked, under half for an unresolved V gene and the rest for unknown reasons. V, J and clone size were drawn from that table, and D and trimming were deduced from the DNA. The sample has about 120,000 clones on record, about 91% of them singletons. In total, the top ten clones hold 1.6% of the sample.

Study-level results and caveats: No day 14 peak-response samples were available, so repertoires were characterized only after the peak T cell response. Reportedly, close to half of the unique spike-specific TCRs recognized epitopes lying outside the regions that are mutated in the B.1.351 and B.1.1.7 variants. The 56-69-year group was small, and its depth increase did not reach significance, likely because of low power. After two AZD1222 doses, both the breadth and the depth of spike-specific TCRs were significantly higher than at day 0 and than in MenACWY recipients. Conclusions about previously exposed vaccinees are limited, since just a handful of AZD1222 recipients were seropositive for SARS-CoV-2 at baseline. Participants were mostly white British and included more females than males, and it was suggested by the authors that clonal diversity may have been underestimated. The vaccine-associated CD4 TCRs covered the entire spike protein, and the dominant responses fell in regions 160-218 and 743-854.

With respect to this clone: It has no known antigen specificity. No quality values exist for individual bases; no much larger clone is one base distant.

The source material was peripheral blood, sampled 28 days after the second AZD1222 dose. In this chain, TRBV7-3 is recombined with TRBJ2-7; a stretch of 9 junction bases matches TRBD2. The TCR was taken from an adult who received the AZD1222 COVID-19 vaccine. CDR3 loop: CASSPGLAPTYEQYF. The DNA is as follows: TGTGCCAGCAGCCCAGGACTAGCGCCGACCTACGAGCAGTACTTC.